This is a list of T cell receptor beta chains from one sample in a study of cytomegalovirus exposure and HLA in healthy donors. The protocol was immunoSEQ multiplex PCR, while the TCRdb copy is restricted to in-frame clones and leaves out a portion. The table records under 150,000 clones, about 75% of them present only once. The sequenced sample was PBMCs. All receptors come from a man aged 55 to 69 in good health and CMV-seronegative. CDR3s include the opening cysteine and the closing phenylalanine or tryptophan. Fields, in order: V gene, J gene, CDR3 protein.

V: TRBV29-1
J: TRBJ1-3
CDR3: CSVGSLGNTIYF

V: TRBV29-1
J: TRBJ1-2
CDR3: CSVIPGDRDQRGTF

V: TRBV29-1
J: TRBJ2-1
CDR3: CSESSGRTNEQFF

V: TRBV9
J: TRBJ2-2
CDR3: CASAPLTGVSTGELFF

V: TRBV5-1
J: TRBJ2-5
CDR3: CASSTSQGSLETQYF

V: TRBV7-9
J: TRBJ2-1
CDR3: CASSSVYEQFF

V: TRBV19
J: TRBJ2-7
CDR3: CASSMEQAGVFEQYF

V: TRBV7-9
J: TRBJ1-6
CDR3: CASSFSQGENSPLHF

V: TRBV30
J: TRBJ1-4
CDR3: CARSNRGKEKLFF

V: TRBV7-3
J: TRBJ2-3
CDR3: CASSREGRDDTQYF

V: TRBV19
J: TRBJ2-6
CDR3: CASSIDGRASGANVLTF

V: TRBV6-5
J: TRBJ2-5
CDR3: CASSYSLVGRSETQYF

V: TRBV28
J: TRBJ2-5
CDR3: CASSHGTSGRHYQETQYF

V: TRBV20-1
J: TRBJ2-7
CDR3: CSATVTYEQYF

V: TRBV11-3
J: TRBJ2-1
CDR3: CASSSPREGRHEQFF

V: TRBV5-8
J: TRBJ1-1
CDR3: CASSLGEAPNTEAFF

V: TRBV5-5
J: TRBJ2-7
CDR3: CASSSHTKLAGVPYEQYF

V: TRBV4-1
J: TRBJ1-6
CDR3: CASSQGRGSPLHF

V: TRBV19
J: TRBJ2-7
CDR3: CASSAHLNSYEQYF

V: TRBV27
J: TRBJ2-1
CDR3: CASMGPGPTGDNEQFF

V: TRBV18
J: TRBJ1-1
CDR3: CASSQGQGVGAFF

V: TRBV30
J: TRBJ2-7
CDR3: CAWSSGTGAGEQYF

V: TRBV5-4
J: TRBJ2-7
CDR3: CASSLGQGFNEQYF

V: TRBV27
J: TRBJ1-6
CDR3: CASTPTGAYSPLHF

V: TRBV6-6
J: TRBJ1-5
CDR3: CASSYIQFSNQPQHF

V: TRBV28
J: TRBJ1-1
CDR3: CASSLLRQQNTEAFF

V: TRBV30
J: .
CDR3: CAWSVRVKYEQYF

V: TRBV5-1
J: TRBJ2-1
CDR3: CASSLVGGRASYNEQFF

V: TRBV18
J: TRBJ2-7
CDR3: CASSPPGQNYEQYF